This is a list of T cell receptor beta chains from one sample in a study of cytomegalovirus exposure and HLA in healthy donors. Method: immunoSEQ multiplex PCR; TCRdb's copy keeps in-frame clones and lacks some. The sample contains about 180,000 clones, about 80% of which appear only once. The sample consisted of PBMCs. The receptors were gathered from a woman aged 35 to 49 in good health and CMV-seronegative. The CDR3 runs from the conserved cysteine through the conserved F or W. The D gene is left open where the match is weak. Clone sizes are given selectively: once, few, many, or a class where the clone is expanded.

D	size	V	J	DNA	CDR3
TRBD1	-	TRBV14	TRBJ2-7	TGTGCCAGCAGCGACGTTCCGGGACAGACTTACGAGCAGTACTTC	CASSDVPGQTYEQYF
TRBD2	-	TRBV12-5	TRBJ2-7	TGTGCTAGTGGGGGGATAGCGGGGTCCTACGAGCAGTACTTC	CASGGIAGSYEQYF
-	-	TRBV11-2	TRBJ2-7	TGTGCCAGCAGCTTAGGTCCACAGGGCTACGAGCAGTACTTC	CASSLGPQGYEQYF
TRBD1	-	TRBV6-6	TRBJ2-7	TGTGCCAGCAGTTACCTGACAGGGCTAAGGTACGAGCAGTACTTC	CASSYLTGLRYEQYF
TRBD2	-	TRBV7-9	TRBJ2-1	TGTGCCAGCAGCCCGGGACTAGCGGGAGGCGCGTGGCAGTTCTTC	CASSPGLAGGAWQFF
-	-	TRBV6-5	TRBJ2-7	TGTGCCAGCAGACAGGGAACGGACGAGCAGTACTTC	CASRQGTDEQYF
-	few	TRBV2	TRBJ1-1	TGTGCCAGCAGTGGGCCAAGTCCGATGAACACTGAAGCTTTCTTT	CASSGPSPMNTEAFF
TRBD1	-	TRBV29-1	TRBJ1-1	TGCAGCGTCTTGACAGGGTGGGGTGACACTGAAGCTTTCTTT	CSVLTGWGDTEAFF
TRBD1	-	TRBV28	TRBJ1-2	TGTGCCAGCAGGGGGGTTCAGGGGGTACTGATCTATGGCTACACCTTC	CASRGVQGVLIYGYTF
TRBD2	-	TRBV13	TRBJ2-7	TGTGCCAGCAGCAAGCCTAGCGGGAGCTCCTACGAGCAGTACTTC	CASSKPSGSSYEQYF
-	-	TRBV19	TRBJ1-2	TGTGCCAGTACCCAACTAGGACAGTATGGCTACACCTTC	CASTQLGQYGYTF
TRBD2	-	TRBV6-1	TRBJ2-5	TGTGCCAGCAGTGGGAGGACTAGCGGGAGGGCGGAACAAGAGACCCAGTACTTC	CASSGRTSGRAEQETQYF
-	few	TRBV13	TRBJ2-5	TGTGCCAGCACCCTCCCAGGGGTCCAAGAGACCCAGTACTTC	CASTLPGVQETQYF
TRBD2	-	TRBV7-2	TRBJ2-7	TGTGCCAGCAGCTTAGTGGGGACTAGGACAAACGAGCAGTACTTC	CASSLVGTRTNEQYF
TRBD1	few	TRBV7-7	TRBJ2-1	TGTGCTAGCAGCTCCGGGACAGGGTCGGAGTATGAGCAGTTCTTC	CASSSGTGSEYEQFF
-	-	TRBV27	TRBJ2-7	TGTGCCAGCAGTTTCGGGGGAAAACCGGGTCCGTCTAACTTC	CASSFGGKPGPSNF
-	-	TRBV25-1	TRBJ1-2	TGTGCCAGCAGGGGGGGTAACTATGGCTACACCTTC	CASRGGNYGYTF
-	-	TRBV2	TRBJ1-1	TGTGCCAGCAGTGAAGCAGGGGGTAGGACTGAAGCTTTCTTT	CASSEAGGRTEAFF
-	-	TRBV7-3	TRBJ1-4	TGTGCCAGCAGCTTAGTGCGGGGTGAAAAACTGTTTTTT	CASSLVRGEKLFF
-	once	TRBV6-4	TRBJ2-3	TGTGCCAGCAGTCGTACTAGCACAGATACGCAGTATTTT	CASSRTSTDTQYF
-	few	TRBV7-2	TRBJ2-5	TGTGCCAGCAGTCCTGATGGGGGGACTGGGGCCCAGTACTTC	CASSPDGGTGAQYF
-	few	TRBV27	TRBJ1-2	TGTGCCAGCAGTCCCGGGGCAGGGGAGCCCCCTTATGGCTACACCTTC	CASSPGAGEPPYGYTF
-	-	TRBV6-1	TRBJ2-3	TGTGCCAGCAGCGAACAGGCAACTAGCACAGATACGCAGTATTTT	CASSEQATSTDTQYF
TRBD1	-	TRBV7-6	TRBJ1-1	TGTGCCAGCACCCCCTGGACAGGGCGGAACACTGAAGCTTTCTTT	CASTPWTGRNTEAFF